The 25 T cell receptor beta chains reported below all come from one sample, sequenced in a study of OX40 agonist ivuxolimab in advanced cancers. Only in-frame clones appear in the TCRdb table, and some are missing; sequencing was by immunoSEQ multiplex PCR. The sample records around 34,000 clones, around nine tenths being singletons. The source was CD4+ or CD8+ T cells sorted from blood, collected in a trial of the OX40 agonist ivuxolimab. These receptors all stem from an adult with an advanced solid tumor such as melanoma, head and neck, liver or kidney cancer.

The genes are TRBV2 and TRBJ2-5; 10 bases agree with TRBD2. Per germline, CDR1 SNHLY and CDR2 FYNNEI. CDR3 length: 14 residues. Trimming took 7 bases from V and 5 from J; bases not matched to a gene: 7. In nucleotides, the CDR3 is TGTGCCAGCACCGGACTAGCGGTACGGGAGACCCAGTACTTC. Encoded protein: CASTGLAVRETQYF. Full variable domain (rest looked up from reference TRBV2 and TRBJ2-5): EPEVTQTPSHQVTQMGQEVILRCVPISNHLYFYWYRQILGQKVEFLVSFYNNEISEKSEIFDDQFSVERPDGSNFTLKIRSTKLEDSAMYFCASTGLAVRETQYFGPGTRLLVL.

This chain links TRBV7-2 with TRBJ2-2; TRBD2 aligns across 7 bases. This CDR3 spans 17 amino acids. CDR1 is SGHTA, CDR2 FQGNSA, per germline. With 5 bases clipped from V and 6 bases from J, the junction kept 15 bases outside the gene matches. The CDR3 nucleotides read TGTGCCAGCAGCCTAAATCCGGGACTAAGCACCGCCGGGGAGCTGTTTTTT. Translated: CASSLNPGLSTAGELFF.

The chain couples TRBV4-2 to TRBJ2-3, with D unresolved. The CDR3 runs 15 residues. The V end lost 1 base, the J end lost 4 bases, and 12 bases lay between the germline ends. Germline V gene sequence: CDR1 LGHNA, CDR2 YNFKEQ. The CDR3 DNA sequence: TGTGCCAGCAGCCAAGTTGAGAGTTCTGCAGATACGCAGTATTTT. It is translated as CASSQVESSADTQYF.

The rearrangement joins TRBV25-1 to TRBJ2-3, with a possible D match to TRBD1 (5 bases). V was pared by 8 bases and J by 5 bases, with 11 bases between. The CDR3 runs to 12 residues. Germline-derived CDR1 and CDR2 are MGHDK and SYGVNS. The CDR3 DNA is TGTGCCAGCGAACAGGAAGTAGATACGCAGTATTTT. This encodes CASEQEVDTQYF. Complete variable domain (other parts from reference TRBV25-1 and TRBJ2-3): EADIYQTPRYLVIGTGKKITLECSQTMGHDKMYWYQQDPGMELHLIHYSYGVNSTEKGDLSSESTVSRIRTEHFPLTLESARPSHTSQYLCASEQEVDTQYFGPGTRLTVL.

The chain recombines TRBV12-5 with TRBJ1-5; D is unclear. CDR3 length: 12 amino acids. Trimming took off 1 base at V and 6 bases at J, with 4 bases between the two ends. Germline V gene lookup returns CDR1 LGHNT and CDR2 FRNRAP. The CDR3 region has the DNA TGTGCTAGTGGTTTGGAGAGTCAGCCCCAGCATTTT. This codes for CASGLESQPQHF.

In its sample, this clone was seen once. This sequence joins TRBV11-2 and TRBJ2-5, with TRBD2 matching 11 bases. The CDR3 totals 15 residues. With V trimmed by 5 bases and J by 11 bases, 13 bases remained unmatched. From germline, CDR1 is SGHAT and CDR2 FQNNGV. The CDR3 protein is CASSKSGLAEMGQYF. For the CDR3, the DNA is TGTGCCAGCAGCAAGTCGGGACTAGCGGAAATGGGGCAGTACTTC.

V gene TRBV7-8 combines with J gene TRBJ2-1, with TRBD1 matching 7 bases. This CDR3 is 14 amino acids long. J gave up 6 bases and V 1 base, and 3 bases lay outside the gene matches. The germline V gene has CDR1 SGHVS and CDR2 FQNEAQ. The CDR3 region is CASSLVAGGNEQFF. The CDR3, as DNA: TGTGCCAGCAGCTTAGTGGCAGGGGGCAATGAGCAGTTCTTC.

The rearrangement uses TRBV18 and TRBJ2-1; no reliable D call. V lost 3 bases, J lost 5 bases, and 17 bases lay in between. Germline-derived CDR1 and CDR2 are KGHSH and LQKENI. The CDR3 runs 16 residues. CDR3 in DNA: TGTGCCAGCTCACCCCTCCCAGACGGAATTAACAATGAGCAGTTCTTC. Its protein product is CASSPLPDGINNEQFF.

This rearrangement joins TRBV5-8 to TRBJ2-2; D might be TRBD1 or TRBD2, each matching 5 bases. This CDR3 is 15 amino acids long. Trimming stripped 0 bases from V and 3 bases from J, with 9 bases between. Germline loops: CDR1 SGHTS, CDR2 YDEGEE. In nucleotides, the CDR3 is TGTGCCAGCAGCTTGGTTGGGGGAGACACCGGGGAGCTGTTTTTT. It encodes CASSLVGGDTGELFF.

The rearrangement uses TRBV29-1 and TRBJ1-1; possible D gene TRBD1, 6 bases. V gave up 5 bases and J gave up 5 bases, with 12 bases separating them. This CDR3 has 12 residues. Germline CDR1 is SQVTM and CDR2 is ANQGSEA. CDR3 loop: CSVLGGGTEAFF. CDR3 bases: TGCAGCGTTCTCGGGGGCGGAACTGAAGCTTTCTTT.

This clone was counted a few times. The rearrangement uses TRBV5-6 and TRBJ2-3; D possibly uses TRBD1 or TRBD2 (5 bases each). V was cut by 0 bases and J by 2 bases, with 10 bases left in between. The CDR3 runs to 15 residues. The germline V gene encodes CDR1 SGHDT and CDR2 YYEEEE. CDR3 protein: CASSLGGSLTDTQYF. The CDR3 nucleotides are TGTGCCAGCAGCTTGGGGGGGTCTCTCACAGATACGCAGTATTTT.

CDR3: CASSPSTSRNSDTQYF. The DNA of the CDR3 is TGTGCCAGTAGTCCATCGACTAGCAGGAATTCAGATACGCAGTATTTT. The genes are TRBV19 and TRBJ2-3, with TRBD2 identical over 7 bases. The CDR3 contains 16 residues. Trimming took 5 bases from V and 4 from J; bases not matched to a gene: 12. The V gene's germline CDR1 is LNHDA and CDR2 SQIVND (reference sequence).

In DNA, the CDR3 is TGTGCCAGCACCCTAGGAGGGGTTACTGGGGAGCTGTTTTTT. Its translation: CASTLGGVTGELFF. This rearrangement joins TRBV6-5 to TRBJ2-2; a possible D gene is TRBD2 (6 bases). Trimming removed 7 bases from V and 8 bases from J, with 17 bases in between. Germline assignment: CDR1 MNHEY and CDR2 SVGAGI. The CDR3 runs to 14 residues.

The chain uses TRBV10-2 and TRBJ2-7; 10 bases map to TRBD2. The CDR3 has 16 amino acids. Per the germline V gene, CDR1 is WSHSY and CDR2 is SAAADI. V trimming: 6 bases; J trimming: 1 base; junction bases outside the gene matches: 9. In DNA form, the CDR3 reads TGCGCCAGCAGGTCTAGCGGGGGACTCGGGTCCTACGAGCAGTACTTC. Encoded protein: CASRSSGGLGSYEQYF.

This rearrangement joins TRBV11-2 to TRBJ1-1; D not resolved. Trimming cost V 5 bases and J 2 bases, with 9 bases left between them. Looked up from germline, CDR1 is SGHAT and CDR2 is FQNNGV. The length of the CDR3 is 13 residues. The CDR3 bases are TGTGCCAGCAGCCAGGACCGAAACACTGAAGCTTTCTTT. Translating it yields CASSQDRNTEAFF.

This clone was recorded once. The chain uses TRBV27 and TRBJ2-2; tentative D call: TRBD2 (5 bases). This CDR3 spans 13 amino acids. V was clipped by 4 bases and J by 7 bases, with 10 bases between them. CDR1 and CDR2 (germline): MNHEY, SMNVEV (reference sequence). The CDR3 DNA follows: TGTGCCAGCAGTTACGGGATCAACGGGGAGCTGTTTTTT. Translated: CASSYGINGELFF.

The chain links TRBV11-1 to TRBJ2-7; D might be TRBD1 (7 bases). The CDR3 is 14 residues long. Germline CDR1 is SGHAT and CDR2 is FQDESV (reference sequence). Trimming removed 5 bases from V and 2 bases from J, with 13 bases in between. CDR3: CASSPAGQTYEQYF. The DNA of the CDR3 is TGTGCCAGCAGCCCGGCGGGACAGACCTACGAGCAGTACTTC.

The chain uses TRBV27 and TRBJ2-2, with D maybe TRBD1 (6 bases). There are 15 residues in the CDR3. CDR1 is MNHEY and CDR2 is SMNVEV in the germline V gene (reference sequence). V lost 5 bases, J lost 0 bases, and 10 bases lay in between. CDR3 sequence (DNA): TGTGCCAGCAGTACCGGGACAACGAACACCGGGGAGCTGTTTTTT. Translating it yields CASSTGTTNTGELFF.

The sample holds a few counts of this clone. The chain carries TRBV4-2 and TRBJ2-7; 8 bases match TRBD2. The CDR3 consists of 15 residues. V lost 4 bases and J lost 5; bases outside the gene matches: 10. Germline V gene data show CDR1 as LGHNA and CDR2 as YNFKEQ. CDR3 protein: CASSPRGGMVDEQYF. CDR3 nucleotide sequence: TGTGCCAGCAGCCCCCGGGGGGGGATGGTGGACGAGCAGTACTTC.

This sequence joins TRBV19 and TRBJ1-4; D is unresolved. The CDR3 extends over 13 amino acids. Per germline, CDR1 LNHDA and CDR2 SQIVND (reference sequence). V dropped 5 bases and J dropped 10 bases, with 14 bases sitting between them. The CDR3 nucleotides read TGTGCCAGTAGTCTCACCAGGCCCGGAAAACTGTTTTTT. As protein: CASSLTRPGKLFF. The whole variable domain, filled in from reference TRBV19 and TRBJ1-4, reads DGGITQSPKYLFRKEGQNVTLSCEQNLNHDAMYWYRQDPGQGLRLIYYSQIVNDFQKGDIAEGYSVSREKKESFPLTVTSAQKNPTAFYLCASSLTRPGKLFFGSGTQLSVL.

The V call is TRBV27, the J call TRBJ2-7, with D possibly matching TRBD1 (5 bases). CDR1 and CDR2 from the germline V gene are MNHEY and SMNVEV (reference sequence). The CDR3 is 13 residues long. V dropped 4 bases and J dropped 0 bases, with 7 bases sitting between them. The CDR3 spells CASSYRSSYEQYF. Here the CDR3 DNA reads TGTGCCAGCAGTTACAGGAGCTCCTACGAGCAGTACTTC.

V is TRBV11-2 and J is TRBJ2-5; D may correspond to TRBD1 or TRBD2 (5 bases each). This CDR3 comprises 13 residues. Germline-derived CDR1 and CDR2 are SGHAT and FQNNGV. Trimming pared 5 bases from V and 4 bases from J, leaving 11 bases between. CDR3 sequence (DNA): TGTGCCAGCAGCAGCGGACACGGAGAGACCCAGTACTTC. Translating it yields CASSSGHGETQYF.

The chain uses TRBV18 and TRBJ1-2; D ambiguous. CDR1 and CDR2 from the germline V gene are KGHSH and LQKENI. The V end was cut by 0 bases, the J end by 8 bases, with 19 bases between. This CDR3 has 16 amino acids. The CDR3 loop reads CASSPPPGQLPFGYTF. Here the CDR3 DNA reads TGTGCCAGCTCACCACCCCCAGGTCAGCTTCCTTTCGGCTACACCTTC.

The gene calls are TRBV4-1 and TRBJ2-7, with TRBD1 matching over 8 bases. V gave up 2 bases and J gave up 2 bases; unmatched junction bases: 2. The germline gives CDR1 MGHRA, CDR2 YSYEKL. CDR3 size: 14 residues. DNA for the CDR3: TGCGCCAGCAGCCAAACAGGGGGGACCTACGAGCAGTACTTC. Its translation: CASSQTGGTYEQYF.

The chain employs TRBV19 and TRBJ1-1; TRBD1 is a possible D gene (6 bases). The CDR3 covers 16 residues. The V end was cut by 5 bases, the J end by 6 bases, with 22 bases between. Germline CDR1 and CDR2: LNHDA and SQIVND (reference sequence). The CDR3 sequence is CASSWGYGGAGAEAFF. The DNA of the CDR3 is TGTGCCAGTAGTTGGGGTTATGGGGGGGCTGGAGCTGAAGCTTTCTTT. Full variable domain (missing parts from reference TRBV19 and TRBJ1-1): DGGITQSPKYLFRKEGQNVTLSCEQNLNHDAMYWYRQDPGQGLRLIYYSQIVNDFQKGDIAEGYSVSREKKESFPLTVTSAQKNPTAFYLCASSWGYGGAGAEAFFGQGTRLTVV.